This TCR beta chain is drawn from a study of OX40 agonist ivuxolimab in advanced cancers. Study-wide points: Clonal expansion was seen in CD4+ and CD8+ blood T cells by week 6 at 0.1 to 3.0 mg/kg.

Libraries were prepared by immunoSEQ multiplex PCR; TCRdb keeps only in-frame clonotypes and omits some of them. The top ten hold 9.5% to 12% of the sample, which has roughly 20,000 clones, around 88% seen once. CDR3 length: 13 amino acids. V lost 2 bases to trimming and J lost 2 bases, with 7 bases between them. The germline V gene has CDR1 MDHEN and CDR2 SYDVKM. A remark on this clone: Antigen: not known.

V and J are TRBV28 and TRBJ2-7; unclear D gene. This specimen was CD4+ or CD8+ T cells sorted from blood, taken in a trial of the OX40 agonist ivuxolimab. This receptor was obtained from an adult with an advanced solid tumor such as melanoma, head and neck, liver or kidney cancer. This CDR3 is CASSLTVAYEQYF. The CDR3 nucleotides are TGTGCCAGCAGTTTAACAGTGGCCTACGAGCAGTACTTC.